The TCR beta chain under discussion was sequenced for a study of radiotherapy plus CTLA-4 blockade in lung cancer. Study in general: Among all patients, 15% to 20% showed objective responses, while roughly 28% had disease control. General study findings and limits: Response, reportedly, was best predicted by interferon-beta along with early blood T cell clone dynamics. Expansion of tumor-derived TCR clones was observed in blood after radiotherapy plus ipilimumab.

CTLA-4 blockade using ipilimumab, together with focal radiation, was received by patients with chemo-refractory metastatic non-small-cell lung cancer. To note about this clone: Its matching antigen is unknown.

The repertoire was sequenced with immunoSEQ multiplex PCR; TCRdb's copy has only in-frame clones and lacks some. The sample carries more than 95,000 clones, around 74% recorded once. Germline trimming cut 0 bases from V and 7 bases from J; bases unmatched to any gene: 12. This CDR3 region has 16 residues. Germline lookup yields CDR1 SGHRS and CDR2 YFSETQ. This TCR derives from a human donor with non-small cell lung cancer who had a partial response to radiotherapy plus ipilimumab. Some clones in this sample may be carry-over from other donors' samples. The sequencing used peripheral blood, collected from a patient treated with radiotherapy plus ipilimumab. V usage is TRBV5-1 and J usage is TRBJ2-5, with 7 bases fitting TRBD2. The CDR3 coding sequence is TGCGCCAGCAGCTTGGCCGGTGGACTAGGGTCCGGGACCCAGTACTTC. Its translation is CASSLAGGLGSGTQYF.